Presented here are 7 T cell receptor beta chains from one specimen sequenced in a study of T cell responses to AZD1222 COVID-19 vaccine. This table comes from immunoSEQ multiplex PCR, and its TCRdb copy is limited to in-frame clones, with some not included. The sample holds about 120,000 clones, 85% to 90% seen once. Sequenced material: peripheral blood, taken on day 0 of AZD1222 vaccination. All receptors come from an adult in good health.

V usage is TRBV5-4 and J usage is TRBJ2-1; a possible D gene is TRBD1 (6 bases). The V and J ends lost 4 bases and 2 bases respectively, with 10 bases between them. Germline CDR1 SGHNT, CDR2 YYREEE (reference sequence). The length of the CDR3 is 14 residues. The CDR3 loop is CASSLTGPYNEQFF. DNA for the CDR3: TGTGCCAGCAGCCTGACAGGTCCCTACAATGAGCAGTTCTTC.

The chain has TRBV4-2 and TRBJ2-1, with TRBD2 identical over 8 bases. Looked up from germline, CDR1 is LGHNA and CDR2 is YNFKEQ. V shed 11 bases and J 7 bases; nucleotides not matched to a gene: 19. The CDR3 spans 16 residues. The CDR3 region has the DNA TGTGCCTCTAACCCGGGGGGAGCGGGAGACCGAAATGAGCAGTTCTTC. Protein: CASNPGGAGDRNEQFF.

The V and J genes are TRBV27 and TRBJ2-3; D is ambiguous. The ends were cut back, 0 bases at V and 0 bases at J, with 13 bases in the middle. Per germline, CDR1 MNHEY and CDR2 SMNVEV (reference sequence). This CDR3 is built from 17 residues. CDR3 DNA sequence: TGTGCCAGCAGTTTATCGTGGGCCGGAGCTAGCACAGATACGCAGTATTTT. This sequence encodes CASSLSWAGASTDTQYF.

The chain combines TRBV10-3 with TRBJ1-1, with D possibly matching TRBD1 (6 bases). The CDR3 length is 13 residues. V gave up 7 bases and J gave up 1 base, with 10 bases separating them. CDR1 is ENHRY, CDR2 SYGVKD, per germline. Written as DNA, the CDR3 is TGTGCCATCAACCCGGGACAGAACACTGAAGCTTTCTTT. This codes for CAINPGQNTEAFF.

In this sample, this clone turned up once. This sequence joins TRBV7-8 and TRBJ2-7; no definite D call. CDR3 size: 14 residues. The germline gives CDR1 SGHVS, CDR2 FQNEAQ. Trimming pared 1 base from V and 9 bases from J, leaving 16 bases between. CDR3 protein: CASSLEFPRSGQYF. The CDR3 coding sequence is TGTGCCAGCAGCTTAGAATTCCCTAGGTCCGGGCAGTACTTC.

The V call is TRBV18, the J call TRBJ2-7; D unresolved. The CDR3 loop spans 10 amino acids. The V gene's germline CDR1 is KGHSH and CDR2 LQKENI. The germline V and J ends were trimmed by 4 bases and 11 bases, with 9 bases remaining between them. The CDR3 sequence: CASSRLCKYF. Here the CDR3 DNA reads TGTGCCAGCTCACGACTGTGTAAGTACTTC.

The rearrangement uses TRBV19 and TRBJ2-2; 11 positions match TRBD2. Germline assignment: CDR1 LNHDA and CDR2 SQIVND (reference sequence). Trimming removed 6 bases from V and 5 bases from J; junction bases left unmatched: 5. The CDR3 length is 15 residues. In nucleotides, the CDR3 is TGTGCCAGTAGCACGGGACTAGCGGTAACCGGGGAGCTGTTTTTT. It is translated as CASSTGLAVTGELFF.